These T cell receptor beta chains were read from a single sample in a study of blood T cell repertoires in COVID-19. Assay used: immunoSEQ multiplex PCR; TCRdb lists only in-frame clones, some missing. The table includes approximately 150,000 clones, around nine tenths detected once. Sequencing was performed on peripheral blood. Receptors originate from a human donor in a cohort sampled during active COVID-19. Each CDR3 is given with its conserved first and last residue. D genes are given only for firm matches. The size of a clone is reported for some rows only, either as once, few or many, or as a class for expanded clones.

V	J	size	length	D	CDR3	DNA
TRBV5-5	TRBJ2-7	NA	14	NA	CASSLVGTSYEQYF	TGTGCCAGCAGCTTGGTGGGCACTTCCTACGAGCAGTACTTC
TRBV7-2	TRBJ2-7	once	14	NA	CASSLDYRVSEQYF	TGTGCCAGCAGCTTGGATTACAGGGTTAGTGAGCAGTACTTC
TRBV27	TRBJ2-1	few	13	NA	CASSRGTHNEQFF	TGTGCCAGCAGTCGGGGGACCCACAATGAGCAGTTCTTC
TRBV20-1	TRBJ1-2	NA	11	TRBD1	CSARTGMGYTF	TGCAGTGCTAGGACAGGGATGGGCTACACCTTC
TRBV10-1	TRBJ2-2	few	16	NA	CASSEPKGANTGELFF	TGCGCCAGCAGTGAGCCCAAAGGGGCGAACACCGGGGAGCTGTTTTTT
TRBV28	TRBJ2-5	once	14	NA	CASSFRRSWETQYF	TGTGCCAGCAGTTTCCGCAGGTCGTGGGAGACCCAGTACTTC
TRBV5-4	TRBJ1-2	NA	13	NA	CASSSTAKYGYTF	TGTGCCAGCAGCTCAACAGCTAAATATGGCTACACCTTC
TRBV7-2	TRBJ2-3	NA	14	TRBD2	CASRTSGARGTQYF	TGTGCCAGCAGGACTAGCGGGGCCCGGGGTACGCAGTATTTT
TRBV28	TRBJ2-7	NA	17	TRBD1	CATLPPDRAPVSYEQYF	TGTGCCACCCTGCCTCCCGACAGGGCCCCCGTCTCCTACGAGCAGTACTTC
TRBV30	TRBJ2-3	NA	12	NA	CAWSPGADTQYF	TGTGCCTGGAGTCCAGGGGCAGATACGCAGTATTTT
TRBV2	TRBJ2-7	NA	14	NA	CARREIRGANEQYF	TGTGCCAGACGGGAGATCAGGGGGGCCAACGAGCAGTACTTC
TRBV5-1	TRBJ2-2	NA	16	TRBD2	CASSLREGSNTGELFF	TGCGCCAGCAGCTTGCGGGAGGGGTCGAACACCGGGGAGCTGTTTTTT
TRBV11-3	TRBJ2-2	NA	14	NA	CASSPRLGDGELFF	TGTGCCAGCAGCCCCAGACTAGGCGACGGGGAGCTGTTTTTT
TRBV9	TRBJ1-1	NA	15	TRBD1	CASSEATGLNTEAFF	TGTGCCAGCAGCGAAGCGACAGGGTTGAACACTGAAGCTTTCTTT
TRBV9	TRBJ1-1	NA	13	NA	CASSPLFGTEAFF	TGTGCCAGCAGCCCCTTATTCGGGACTGAAGCTTTCTTT
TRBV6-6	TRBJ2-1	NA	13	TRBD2	CASSYRTSGEQFF	TGTGCCAGCAGTTACCGGACTAGTGGTGAGCAGTTCTTC
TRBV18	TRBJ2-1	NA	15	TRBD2	CASSPGRSTYNEQFF	TGTGCCAGCTCACCCGGGAGGTCGACCTACAATGAGCAGTTCTTC
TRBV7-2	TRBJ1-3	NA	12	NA	CASSAPGNTIYF	TGTGCCAGCAGCGCGCCTGGAAACACCATATATTTT
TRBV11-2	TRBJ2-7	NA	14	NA	CASSLFGRAYEQYF	TGTGCCAGCAGCTTATTTGGTAGAGCTTACGAGCAGTACTTC
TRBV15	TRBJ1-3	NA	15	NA	CATSRDPGTGNTIYF	TGTGCCACCAGCAGAGATCCGGGTACTGGAAACACCATATATTTT
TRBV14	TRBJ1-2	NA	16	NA	CASSQDLGTHNYGYTF	TGTGCCAGCAGCCAAGATCTGGGGACACACAACTATGGCTACACCTTC
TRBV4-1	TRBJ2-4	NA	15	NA	CASSQDGARPNIQYF	TGCGCCAGCAGCCAAGATGGGGCCCGACCAAACATTCAGTACTTC
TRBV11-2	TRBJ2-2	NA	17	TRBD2	CASSLTSGGVNTGELFF	TGTGCCAGCAGCCTAACTAGCGGGGGGGTGAACACCGGGGAGCTGTTTTTT
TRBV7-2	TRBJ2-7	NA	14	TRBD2	CASSPIAGIHEQYF	TGTGCCAGCAGCCCTATAGCGGGGATCCACGAGCAGTACTTC
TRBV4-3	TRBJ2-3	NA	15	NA	CASSQDPGSTDTQYF	TGCGCCAGCAGCCAAGATCCGGGAAGCACAGATACGCAGTATTTT
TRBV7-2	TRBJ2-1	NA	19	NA	CASSLVTWAGSSSYNEQFF	TGTGCCAGCAGCTTAGTTACGTGGGCGGGGTCGAGCTCCTACAATGAGCAGTTCTTC
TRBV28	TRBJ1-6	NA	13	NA	CASKGLHNSPLHF	TGTGCCAGCAAGGGGCTCCATAATTCACCCCTCCACTTT
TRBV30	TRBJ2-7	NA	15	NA	CAWSVGSGAGDEQYF	TGTGCCTGGAGTGTAGGCTCAGGGGCAGGCGACGAGCAGTACTTC
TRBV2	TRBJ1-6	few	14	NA	CASKAGFNNSPLHF	TGTGCCAGCAAAGCGGGATTTAATAATTCACCCCTCCACTTT
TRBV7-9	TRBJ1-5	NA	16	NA	CASSLGTAASNQPQHF	TGTGCCAGCAGCTTAGGAACGGCAGCGAGCAATCAGCCCCAGCATTTT
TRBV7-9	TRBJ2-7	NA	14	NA	CASSLQGSSYEQYF	TGTGCCAGCAGCTTGCAGGGTAGCTCCTACGAGCAGTACTTC
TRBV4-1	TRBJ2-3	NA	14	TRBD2	CASSQIPVLAGGLF	TGCGCCAGCAGCCAAATTCCGGTCCTAGCGGGGGGGCTTTTT
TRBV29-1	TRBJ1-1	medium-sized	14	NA	CSVSIQGMNTEAFF	TGCAGCGTGTCGATACAGGGTATGAACACTGAAGCTTTCTTT
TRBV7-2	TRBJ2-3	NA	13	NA	CASSLNRVDTQYF	TGTGCCAGCAGCTTGAACAGGGTTGATACGCAGTATTTT
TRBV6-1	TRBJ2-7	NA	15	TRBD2	CASSERLAGGVEQYF	TGTGCCAGCAGTGAAAGACTAGCGGGAGGAGTCGAGCAGTACTTC
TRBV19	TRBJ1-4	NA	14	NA	CASSITEDRKKLFF	TGTGCCAGTAGTATCACCGAAGACAGGAAAAAACTGTTTTTT
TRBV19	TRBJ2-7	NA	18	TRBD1	CASSIRVDRDQKFYEQYF	TGTGCCAGTAGTATCCGCGTGGACAGGGACCAGAAATTCTACGAGCAGTACTTC
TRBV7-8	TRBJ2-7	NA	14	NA	CASSSTRGLGEQYF	TGTGCCAGCAGCTCTACAAGGGGTCTTGGGGAGCAGTACTTC
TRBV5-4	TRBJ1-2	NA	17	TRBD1	CASSPGQTIPLNYGYTF	TGTGCCAGCAGCCCGGGACAGACGATACCACTTAACTATGGCTACACCTTC
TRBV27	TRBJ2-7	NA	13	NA	CASSRVKLGEQYF	TGTGCCAGCTCCAGGGTAAAGTTGGGAGAGCAGTACTTC
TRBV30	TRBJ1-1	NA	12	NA	CAWSRAGTEAFF	TGTGCCTGGAGCCGGGCGGGCACTGAAGCTTTCTTT
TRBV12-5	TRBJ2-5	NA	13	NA	CASGWGVVETQYF	TGTGCTAGTGGTTGGGGGGTAGTAGAGACCCAGTACTTC
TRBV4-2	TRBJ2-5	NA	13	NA	CASSQRRVETQYF	TGTGCCAGCAGCCAAAGGAGGGTAGAGACCCAGTACTTC
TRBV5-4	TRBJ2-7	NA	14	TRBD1	CASSLGQGSYEQYF	TGTGCCAGCAGCTTGGGACAGGGCTCCTACGAGCAGTACTTC
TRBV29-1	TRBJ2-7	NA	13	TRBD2	CSVAGRASYEQYF	TGCAGCGTTGCCGGGAGGGCCTCCTACGAGCAGTACTTC
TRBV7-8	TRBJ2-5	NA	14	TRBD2	CASSTTSERETQYF	TGTGCCAGCAGCACCACTAGCGAACGAGAGACCCAGTACTTC
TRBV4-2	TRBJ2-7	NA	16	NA	CASSQDWLVSSYEQYF	TGTGCCAGCAGCCAAGATTGGTTGGTCAGCTCCTACGAGCAGTACTTC
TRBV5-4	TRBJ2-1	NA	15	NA	CASSLDSPRGNEQFF	TGTGCCAGCAGCTTGGACTCCCCCCGGGGCAATGAGCAGTTCTTC
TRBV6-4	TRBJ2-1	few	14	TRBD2	CASSDGGAYNEQFF	TGTGCCAGCAGTGACGGGGGGGCCTACAATGAGCAGTTCTTC
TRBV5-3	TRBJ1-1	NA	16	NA	CARSVRHFRENTEAFF	TGTGCCAGAAGCGTAAGACATTTCAGGGAAAACACTGAAGCTTTCTTT
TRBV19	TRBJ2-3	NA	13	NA	CASSIGRTDTQYF	TGTGCCAGTAGTATTGGGAGAACCGATACGCAGTATTTT
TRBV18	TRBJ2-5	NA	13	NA	CASSPTPRETQYF	TGTGCCAGCTCACCGACCCCGAGGGAGACCCAGTACTTC